This T cell receptor (beta chain) was sequenced during a study of blood T cell repertoires in COVID-19. Turning to the study itself: T cells, B-cell-depleted T cells, or PBMCs supplied cDNA or gDNA.

Here immunoSEQ multiplex PCR was the method, and the copy in TCRdb shows in-frame clones only, minus some. The profile covers around 190,000 clones, with about 91% appearing a single time and 10% to 13% taken by the ten largest. Germline values: CDR1 SGHTA, CDR2 FQGTGA. V was shortened by 3 bases and J by 0 bases, with 12 bases between the two germline ends. This CDR3 has 16 residues. Individuals aged roughly 18 to 95 years were recruited from 24 US areas. Cohorts were determined from participant-reported clinical history. The chain has TRBV7-3 and TRBJ2-4; D is unresolved. What was sequenced was PBMCs or T cells enriched from blood (not recorded which). The source is a man between 18 and 29 years old with acute COVID-19. The CDR3, as DNA: TGTGCCAGCAGCTTCCTCTCTAGGAGAGCCAAAAACATTCAGTACTTC. Protein product: CASSFLSRRAKNIQYF. The complete variable domain, with remaining parts taken from reference TRBV7-3 and TRBJ2-4, reads GAGVSQTPSNKVTEKGKYVELRCDPISGHTALYWYRQSLGQGPEFLIYFQGTGAADDSGLPNDRFFAVRPEGSVSTLKIQRTERGDSAVYLCASSFLSRRAKNIQYFGAGTRLSVL.